Given below is one T cell receptor beta chain in context. What it recognizes is unknown. It was with 60 Vbeta and 13 Jbeta primers that the PCR ran. The protocol was immunoSEQ multiplex PCR, while the TCRdb copy is restricted to in-frame clones and leaves out a portion. The data show 150,000 or so clones, 60% to 85% seen once. This entry comes from a study of cytomegalovirus exposure and HLA in healthy donors. CDR3 length: 16 residues. In germline, CDR1 is MDHEN, CDR2 SYDVKM. With 6 bases clipped from V and 3 bases from J, the junction kept 8 bases outside the gene matches. Study observations and caveats: Indistinguishable V segments, including TRBV6-2 and TRBV6-3, were excluded.

This sequence originates from a woman in her thirties or forties in good health and CMV-seronegative. The rearrangement joins TRBV28 to TRBJ1-5, with 10 bases lining up with TRBD1. The sample consisted of PBMCs. The CDR3 DNA reads as TGTGCCAGCAGGTACCTCGGGACAGGGGCCAATCAGCCCCAGCATTTT. Protein sequence: CASRYLGTGANQPQHF.